This T cell receptor beta chain was documented in a study of cytomegalovirus exposure and HLA in healthy donors. Study-wide findings and caveats: Likely technical artifact: a cluster of highly shared sequence variants.

A note on this clone: The target antigen is unknown.

The V gene lost 11 bases and the J gene lost 1 base, with 12 bases spanning the gap. This CDR3 contains 13 residues. Germline CDR1 reads ENHRY; CDR2 reads SYGVKD. Primers: 60 Vbeta forward and 13 Jbeta reverse. Assay used: immunoSEQ multiplex PCR; TCRdb lists only in-frame clones, some missing. The table shows 95,000 to 150,000 clones, with 8.5% to 9% occurring only once. The material sequenced was PBMCs. This TCR was sampled from a woman between 35 and 50 years old in good health and CMV-seropositive. V gene TRBV10-3 combines with J gene TRBJ1-5; D gene uncertain. The DNA of the CDR3 is TGTGCCTCTCGGGGAGGGAGCAATCAGCCCCAGCATTTT. Translation gives CASRGGSNQPQHF.